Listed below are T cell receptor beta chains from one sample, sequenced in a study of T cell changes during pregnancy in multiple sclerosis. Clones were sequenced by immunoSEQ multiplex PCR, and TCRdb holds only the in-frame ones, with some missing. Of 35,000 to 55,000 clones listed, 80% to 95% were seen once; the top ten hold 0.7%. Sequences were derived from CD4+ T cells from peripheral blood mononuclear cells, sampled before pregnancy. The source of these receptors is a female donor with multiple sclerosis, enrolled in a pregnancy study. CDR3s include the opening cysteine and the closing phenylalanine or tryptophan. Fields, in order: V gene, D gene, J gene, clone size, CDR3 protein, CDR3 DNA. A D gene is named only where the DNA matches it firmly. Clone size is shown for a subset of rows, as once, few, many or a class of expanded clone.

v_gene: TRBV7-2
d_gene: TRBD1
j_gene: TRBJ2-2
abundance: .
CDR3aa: CASSIYRGTGELFF
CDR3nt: TGTGCCAGCAGCATTTACAGGGGCACCGGGGAGCTGTTTTTT

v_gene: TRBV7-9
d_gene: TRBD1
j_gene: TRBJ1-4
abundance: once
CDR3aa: CASGGGTDRSEKLFF
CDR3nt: TGTGCCAGCGGAGGAGGGACAGACCGATCCGAAAAACTGTTTTTT

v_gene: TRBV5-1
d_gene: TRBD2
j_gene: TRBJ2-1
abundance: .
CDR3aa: CASSLETSGYNEQFF
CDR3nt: TGCGCCAGCAGCTTGGAAACTAGCGGTTACAATGAGCAGTTCTTC

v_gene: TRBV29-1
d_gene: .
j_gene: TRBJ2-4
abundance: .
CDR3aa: CSALPGAKNIQYF
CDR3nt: TGCAGCGCCCTGCCGGGGGCCAAAAACATTCAGTACTTC

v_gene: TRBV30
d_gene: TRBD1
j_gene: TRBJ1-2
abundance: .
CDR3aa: CAWSSGGHGYTF
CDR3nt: TGTGCCTGGAGTTCAGGGGGCCATGGCTACACCTTC

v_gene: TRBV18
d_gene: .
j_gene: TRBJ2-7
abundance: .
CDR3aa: CASSPPAAYEQYF
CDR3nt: TGTGCCAGCTCACCACCGGCGGCCTACGAGCAGTACTTC

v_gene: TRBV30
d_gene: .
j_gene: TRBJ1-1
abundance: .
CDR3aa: CAWSASGVPFF
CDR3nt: TGTGCCTGGAGTGCATCAGGGGTGCCTTTCTTT

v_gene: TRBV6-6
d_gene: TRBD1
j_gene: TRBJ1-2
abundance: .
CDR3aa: CASSQQGAIYGYTF
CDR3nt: TGTGCCAGCAGTCAACAGGGGGCAATCTATGGCTACACCTTC

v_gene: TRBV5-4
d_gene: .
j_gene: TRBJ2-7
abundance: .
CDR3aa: CASSLYQGSYEQYF
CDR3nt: TGTGCCAGCAGCTTGTATCAGGGTTCCTACGAGCAGTACTTC

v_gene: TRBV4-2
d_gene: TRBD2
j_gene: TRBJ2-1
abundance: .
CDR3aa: CASSPMWGLAVYEQFF
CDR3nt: TGTGCCAGCAGCCCTATGTGGGGACTAGCGGTCTATGAGCAGTTCTTC

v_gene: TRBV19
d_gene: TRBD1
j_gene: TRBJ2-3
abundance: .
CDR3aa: CASSLPGTGARDTQYF
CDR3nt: TGTGCCAGTAGTCTTCCCGGGACAGGGGCACGAGATACGCAGTATTTT

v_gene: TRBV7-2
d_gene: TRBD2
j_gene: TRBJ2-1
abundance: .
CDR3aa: CASSLGDLGLASYNEQFF
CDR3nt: TGTGCCAGCAGCTTAGGGGACCTGGGACTAGCGTCCTACAATGAGCAGTTCTTC

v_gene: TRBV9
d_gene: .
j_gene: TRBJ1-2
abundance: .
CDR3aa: CASSPRQEKNYGYTF
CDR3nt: TGTGCCAGCAGCCCAAGACAGGAAAAAAACTATGGCTACACCTTC

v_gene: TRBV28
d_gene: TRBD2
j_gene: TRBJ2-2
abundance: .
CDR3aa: CASSHHILADNTGELFF
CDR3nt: TGTGCCAGCAGCCACCATATACTAGCGGATAACACCGGGGAGCTGTTTTTT

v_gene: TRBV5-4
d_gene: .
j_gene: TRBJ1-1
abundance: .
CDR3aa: CASSLAVRAGDTEAFF
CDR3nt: TGTGCCAGCAGCTTGGCGGTGCGGGCGGGGGACACTGAAGCTTTCTTT

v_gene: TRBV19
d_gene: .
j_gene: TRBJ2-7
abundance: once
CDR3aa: CASRDSPYEQYF
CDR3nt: TGTGCCAGCCGGGACTCTCCCTACGAGCAGTACTTC

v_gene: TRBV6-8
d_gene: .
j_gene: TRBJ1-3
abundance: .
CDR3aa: CASSLRRVVLTGNTIYF
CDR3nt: TGTGCCAGCAGCCTTCGCAGGGTGGTATTGACTGGAAACACCATATATTTT

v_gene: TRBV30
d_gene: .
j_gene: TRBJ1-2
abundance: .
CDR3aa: CAWGGSNGYGYTF
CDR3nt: TGTGCCTGGGGGGGGTCCAACGGGTATGGCTACACCTTC

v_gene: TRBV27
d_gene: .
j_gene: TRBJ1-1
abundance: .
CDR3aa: CASRTLGRGYEAFF
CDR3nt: TGTGCCAGCAGGACCCTGGGGAGGGGTTATGAAGCTTTCTTT

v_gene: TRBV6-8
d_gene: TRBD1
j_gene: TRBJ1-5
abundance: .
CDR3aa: CASSVDRGGNQPQHF
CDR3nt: TGTGCCAGCAGTGTAGACAGGGGGGGGAATCAGCCCCAGCATTTT

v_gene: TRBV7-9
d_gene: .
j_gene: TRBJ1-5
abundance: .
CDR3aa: CASSLGGQVNQPQHF
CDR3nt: TGTGCCAGCAGCTTAGGCGGGCAGGTCAATCAGCCCCAGCATTTT

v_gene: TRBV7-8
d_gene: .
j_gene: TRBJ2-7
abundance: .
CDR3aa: CASSRAQGSSYEQYF
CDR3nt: TGTGCCAGCAGCCGGGCGCAGGGGAGCTCCTACGAGCAGTACTTC

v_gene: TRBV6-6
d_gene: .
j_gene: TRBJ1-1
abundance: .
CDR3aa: CASWGPVGLGDTEAFF
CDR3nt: TGTGCCAGCTGGGGCCCGGTAGGGCTAGGGGACACTGAAGCTTTCTTT

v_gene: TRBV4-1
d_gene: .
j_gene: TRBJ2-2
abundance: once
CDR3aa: CASSLRSLSGELFF
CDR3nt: TGCGCCAGCAGCCTACGTAGTTTGTCCGGGGAGCTGTTTTTT

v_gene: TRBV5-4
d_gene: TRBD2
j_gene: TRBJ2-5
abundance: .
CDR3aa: CASSRGLAENQETQYF
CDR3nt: TGTGCCAGCAGTCGGGGACTAGCGGAAAACCAAGAGACCCAGTACTTC

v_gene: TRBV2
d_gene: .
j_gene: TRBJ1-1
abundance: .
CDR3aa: CASSEGAGTEAFF
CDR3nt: TGTGCCAGCAGTGAGGGGGCCGGGACTGAAGCTTTCTTT

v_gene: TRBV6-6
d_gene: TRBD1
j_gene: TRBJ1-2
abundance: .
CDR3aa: CASSYSETGGSGYTF
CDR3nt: TGTGCCAGCAGTTACTCCGAGACAGGGGGCTCCGGCTACACCTTC

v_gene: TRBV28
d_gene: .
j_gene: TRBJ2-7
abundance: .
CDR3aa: CASSSGRAPSSYEQYF
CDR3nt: TGTGCCAGCAGCTCGGGCAGGGCCCCCAGCTCCTACGAGCAGTACTTC

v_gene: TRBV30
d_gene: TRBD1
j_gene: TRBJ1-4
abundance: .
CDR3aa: CAWSGGQGKLFF
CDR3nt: TGTGCCTGGAGTGGGGGACAGGGAAAACTGTTTTTT

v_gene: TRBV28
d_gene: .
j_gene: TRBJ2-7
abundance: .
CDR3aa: CASSLSSYEQYF
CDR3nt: TGTGCCAGCAGTCTTAGCTCCTACGAGCAGTACTTC

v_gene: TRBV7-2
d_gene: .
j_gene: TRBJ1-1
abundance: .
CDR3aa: CASSLIARVNTEAFF
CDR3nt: TGTGCCAGCAGCTTAATAGCCAGGGTAAACACTGAAGCTTTCTTT

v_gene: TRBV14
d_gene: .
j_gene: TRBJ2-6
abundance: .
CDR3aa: CASAGTAPPSGANVLTF
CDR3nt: TGTGCCAGCGCGGGGACAGCCCCCCCCTCTGGGGCCAACGTCCTGACTTTC